This T cell receptor beta chain was recorded in a study of T cells in Graves' hyperthyroidism and ophthalmopathy. Study results and caveats: In simple terms, a model built on 13 V-J features told ophthalmopathy apart from stable hyperthyroidism. The blood repertoire included most of the expanded thyroid clonotypes above 0.001.

Clinical symptoms, serum thyroxine, TRAb, thyroid ultrasound and orbital computed tomography informed diagnoses. Cells are PBMCs isolated from 10 ml of fresh blood. Researchers took RNA transcripts and amplified the TCR beta CDR3 regions from them. HTBI primers drove first-round RT-PCR of the TCR CDR3. One entry per CDR3 protein results from TCRdb running MiXCR on the multiplex PCR reads. Seen here are roughly 500,000 distinct CDR3 sequences, approximately 23% observed once, and the top ten hold under 55%. This clonotype turned up a few times. Its antigen is unidentified. This receptor was taken from a woman in her 70s with Graves' ophthalmopathy. The sequencing input was blood.

The CDR3: CASRDRTANEKLFF. The CDR3, as DNA: TGTGCCAGCAGAGACAGGACAGCGAATGAAAAACTGTTTTTT. The chain carries TRBV27 and TRBJ1-4; D possibly corresponds to TRBD1 (6 bases). The germline CDR1 and CDR2 sequences are MNHEY and SMNVEV (reference sequence). This CDR3 region has 14 residues. V dropped 6 bases and J dropped 5 bases, with 13 bases sitting between them.